This T cell receptor beta chain was sequenced in a study of cytomegalovirus exposure and HLA in healthy donors. Study-wide results and caveats: Within an earlier analysis, most TCR beta V segments proved productive either about 87% or about 30% of the time.

Only one count was recorded for this clone. Its antigen is unidentified. PCR involved 60 Vbeta and 13 Jbeta primers. TCRdb keeps only in-frame clones here, not all; method: immunoSEQ multiplex PCR. The sample consists of 78,000 or so clones, approximately 60% of them appearing once. This CDR3 is built from 16 residues. The V segment lost 0 bases and the J segment 0 bases; nucleotides outside the gene matches: 4. The germline V gene encodes CDR1 SNHLY and CDR2 FYNNEI. The chain recombines TRBV2 with TRBJ1-1, with 7 bases lining up with TRBD1. What was sequenced was PBMCs. The sequence was obtained from a male donor in good health and CMV-seropositive. The CDR3 nucleotides read TGTGCCAGCAGTGAAGCAGAGGACAGGATGAACACTGAAGCTTTCTTT. Protein product: CASSEAEDRMNTEAFF.